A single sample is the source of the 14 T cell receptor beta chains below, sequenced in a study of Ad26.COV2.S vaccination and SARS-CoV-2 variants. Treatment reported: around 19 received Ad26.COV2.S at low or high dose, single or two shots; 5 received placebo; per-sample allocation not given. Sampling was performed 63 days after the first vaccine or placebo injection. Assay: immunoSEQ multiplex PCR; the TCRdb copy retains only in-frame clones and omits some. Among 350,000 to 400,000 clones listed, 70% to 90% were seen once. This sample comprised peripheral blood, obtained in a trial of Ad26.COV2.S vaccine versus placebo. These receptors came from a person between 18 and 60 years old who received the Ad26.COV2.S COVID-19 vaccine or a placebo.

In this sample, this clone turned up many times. The CDR3 loop is CASSPTGEPYEQYF. CDR3 DNA: TGTGCCAGCAGCCCGACAGGGGAACCCTACGAGCAGTACTTC. The gene calls are TRBV5-6 and TRBJ2-7; 8 bases fit TRBD1. From germline, CDR1 is SGHDT and CDR2 YYEEEE. The CDR3 extends over 14 amino acids. V shed 4 bases and J 2 bases; nucleotides not matched to a gene: 5.

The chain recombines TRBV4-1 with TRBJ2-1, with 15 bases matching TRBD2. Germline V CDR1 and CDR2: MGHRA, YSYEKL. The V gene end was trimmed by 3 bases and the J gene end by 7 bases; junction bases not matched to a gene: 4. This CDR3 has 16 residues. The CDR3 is CASSHPGLAGGNEQFF. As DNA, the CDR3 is TGCGCCAGCAGCCACCCGGGACTAGCGGGGGGAAATGAGCAGTTCTTC.

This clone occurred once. Here the CDR3 reads CASSQDSHLDRSGAEAFF. CDR3 coding DNA: TGCGCCAGCAGCCAAGATTCTCATCTTGACCGGTCAGGGGCTGAAGCTTTCTTT. The rearrangement links TRBV4-1 to TRBJ1-1, with D possibly being TRBD1 (6 bases). The germline V and J ends were trimmed by 0 bases and 6 bases, with 23 bases remaining between them. CDR1 and CDR2 (germline): MGHRA, YSYEKL. This CDR3 spans 18 amino acids.

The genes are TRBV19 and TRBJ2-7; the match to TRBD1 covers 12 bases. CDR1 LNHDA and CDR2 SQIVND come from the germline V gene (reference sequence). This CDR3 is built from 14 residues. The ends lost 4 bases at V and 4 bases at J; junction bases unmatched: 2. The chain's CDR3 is CASSTGQGAYEQYF. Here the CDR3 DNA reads TGTGCCAGTAGTACGGGACAGGGGGCTTACGAGCAGTACTTC. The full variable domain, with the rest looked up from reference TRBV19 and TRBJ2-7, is DGGITQSPKYLFRKEGQNVTLSCEQNLNHDAMYWYRQDPGQGLRLIYYSQIVNDFQKGDIAEGYSVSREKKESFPLTVTSAQKNPTAFYLCASSTGQGAYEQYFGPGTRLTVT.

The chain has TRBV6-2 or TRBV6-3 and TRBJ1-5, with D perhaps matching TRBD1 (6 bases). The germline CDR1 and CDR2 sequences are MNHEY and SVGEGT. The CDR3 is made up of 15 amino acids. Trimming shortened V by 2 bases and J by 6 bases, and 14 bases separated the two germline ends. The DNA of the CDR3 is TGTGCCAGCAGTTACGTACAGGGAGGGATTCAGCCCCAGCATTTT. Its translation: CASSYVQGGIQPQHF.

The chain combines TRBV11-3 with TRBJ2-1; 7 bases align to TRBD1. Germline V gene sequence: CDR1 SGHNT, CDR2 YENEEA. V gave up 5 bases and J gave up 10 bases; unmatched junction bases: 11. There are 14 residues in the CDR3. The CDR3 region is CASSPRTGVGEQFF. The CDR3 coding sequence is TGTGCCAGCAGCCCCCGAACAGGGGTCGGCGAGCAGTTCTTC.

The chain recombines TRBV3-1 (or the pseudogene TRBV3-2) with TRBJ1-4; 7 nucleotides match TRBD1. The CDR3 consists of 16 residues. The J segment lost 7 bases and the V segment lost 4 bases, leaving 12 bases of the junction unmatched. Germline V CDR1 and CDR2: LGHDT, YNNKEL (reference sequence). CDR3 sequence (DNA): TGTGCCAGCAGCCCATCACTTCAGGGGGTTGTTGAAAAACTGTTTTTT. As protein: CASSPSLQGVVEKLFF.

In nucleotides, the CDR3 is TGTGCCAGCAGTCGAGACTTCCCTAGCACAGATACGCAGTATTTT. Protein: CASSRDFPSTDTQYF. The chain employs TRBV2 and TRBJ2-3; D remains ambiguous. This CDR3 region has 15 residues. V gave up 5 bases and J gave up 0 bases, with 12 bases separating them. Per the germline V gene, CDR1 is SNHLY and CDR2 is FYNNEI.

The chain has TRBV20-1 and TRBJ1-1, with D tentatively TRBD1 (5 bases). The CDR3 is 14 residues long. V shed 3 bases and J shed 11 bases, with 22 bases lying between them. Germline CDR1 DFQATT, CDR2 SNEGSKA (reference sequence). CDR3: CSASLGKRGVLAFF. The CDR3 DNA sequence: TGCAGTGCTAGTTTGGGGAAGCGGGGGGTTTTGGCTTTCTTT.

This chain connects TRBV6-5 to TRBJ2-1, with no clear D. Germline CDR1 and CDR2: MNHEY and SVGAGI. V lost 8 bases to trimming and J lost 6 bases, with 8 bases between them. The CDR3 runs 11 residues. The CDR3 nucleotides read TGTGCCAGCGGGTACAGCAATGAGCAGTTCTTC. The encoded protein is CASGYSNEQFF.

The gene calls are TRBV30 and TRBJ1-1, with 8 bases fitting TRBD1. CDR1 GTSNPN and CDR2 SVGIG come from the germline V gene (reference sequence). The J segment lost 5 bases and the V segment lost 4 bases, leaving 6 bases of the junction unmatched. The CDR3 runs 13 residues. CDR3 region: CAWTNHRGTEAFF. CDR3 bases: TGTGCCTGGACTAACCACAGGGGGACTGAAGCTTTCTTT.

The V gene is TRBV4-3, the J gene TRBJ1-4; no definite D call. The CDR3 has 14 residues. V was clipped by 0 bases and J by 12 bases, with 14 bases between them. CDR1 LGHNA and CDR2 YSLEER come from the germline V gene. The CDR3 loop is CASSQDLGGPELFF. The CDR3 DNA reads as TGCGCCAGCAGCCAAGATCTGGGCGGGCCGGAACTGTTTTTT.

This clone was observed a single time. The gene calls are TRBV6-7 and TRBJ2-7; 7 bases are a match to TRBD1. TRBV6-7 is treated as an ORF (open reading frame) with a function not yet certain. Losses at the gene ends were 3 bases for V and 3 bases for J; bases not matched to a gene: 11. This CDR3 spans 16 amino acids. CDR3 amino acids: CASSYQVDAGGYEQYF. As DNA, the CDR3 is TGTGCCAGCAGTTATCAAGTGGACGCAGGGGGCTACGAGCAGTACTTC.

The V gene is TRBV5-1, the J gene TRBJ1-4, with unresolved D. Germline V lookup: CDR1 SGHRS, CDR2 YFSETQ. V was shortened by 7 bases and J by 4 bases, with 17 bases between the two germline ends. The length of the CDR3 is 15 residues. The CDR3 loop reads CASLNHGGVNEKLFF. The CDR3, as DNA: TGCGCCAGCCTCAACCACGGCGGGGTTAATGAAAAACTGTTTTTT.